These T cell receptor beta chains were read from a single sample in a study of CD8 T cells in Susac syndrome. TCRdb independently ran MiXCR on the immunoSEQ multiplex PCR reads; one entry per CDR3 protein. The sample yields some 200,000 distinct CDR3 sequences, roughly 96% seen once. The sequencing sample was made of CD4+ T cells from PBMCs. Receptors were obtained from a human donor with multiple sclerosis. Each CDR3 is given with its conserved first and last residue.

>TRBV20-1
CSAIGTGGINQPQHF
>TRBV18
CASSPGQGNQPQHF
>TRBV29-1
CSTTRVGGQAFF
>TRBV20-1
CSARAGTGWTEAFF
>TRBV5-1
CASSLDRVSYGYTF
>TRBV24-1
CATSDSSQGEEGYTF
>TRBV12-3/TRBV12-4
CASSLGLATYEQYF
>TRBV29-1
CSVDSGQGKRTEAFF
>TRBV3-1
CASSHRTMGYGYTF
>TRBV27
CASSKSTTYEQYF
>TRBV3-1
CASSLQGRLPKYEQYF
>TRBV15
CATSRDGVTNYGYTF
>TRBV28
CASSTKYEQYF
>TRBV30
CAWSVGTYHSGANVLTF
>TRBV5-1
CASSFGGGETEAFF
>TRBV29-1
CSVAVNTEAFF
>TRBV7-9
CASSLIRSNEQFF
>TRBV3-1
CASSQSQALDTEAFF
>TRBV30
CAWSANYGYTF
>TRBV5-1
CASRSGQGLGSQYF
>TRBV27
CASSLTSGGASEQYF
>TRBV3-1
CASSQWGVYEQYF
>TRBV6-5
CASSRQGVNGYTF
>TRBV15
CATSIGRVKMAPEAFF
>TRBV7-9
CAGGLAGGNTQYF
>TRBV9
CASSVDSGQPQHF
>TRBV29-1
CSAFYPRGRNEQFF
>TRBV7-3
CASSSDKGYEQYF
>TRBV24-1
CATSPEPGSGDEQFF
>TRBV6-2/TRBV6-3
CASSRRLAGTYNEQFF
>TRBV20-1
CSARGVLAAYEQYF
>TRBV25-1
CASSQLGGGYGYTF
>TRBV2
CASARDRGQETQYF
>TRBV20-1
CSANSPDTQYF
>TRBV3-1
CASTQETSAYGEQFF
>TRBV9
CASSVRTGVADTQYF
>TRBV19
CASSTQGEVRTEAFF
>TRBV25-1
CASRTLGGNTEAFF
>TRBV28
CAITLAGGRDEQYF
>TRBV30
CAWTTGGRENIQYF
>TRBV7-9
CASSLWGTAVYNEQFF
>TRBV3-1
CASSSRLGLAGAYEQYF
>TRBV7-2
CASRPLQGAVGELFF
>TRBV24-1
CATSDPGQVQFF
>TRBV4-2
CASSTQGRSGYTF
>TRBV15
CATSRQGGGAGELFF
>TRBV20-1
CSPRVGALYGYTF
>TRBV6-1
CASSDRRGSGANVLTF
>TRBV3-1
CASSQGELAKNIQYF
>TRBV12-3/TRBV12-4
CASSFYRLAGDSYQETQYF
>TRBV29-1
CSVAPMTGWANTEAFF